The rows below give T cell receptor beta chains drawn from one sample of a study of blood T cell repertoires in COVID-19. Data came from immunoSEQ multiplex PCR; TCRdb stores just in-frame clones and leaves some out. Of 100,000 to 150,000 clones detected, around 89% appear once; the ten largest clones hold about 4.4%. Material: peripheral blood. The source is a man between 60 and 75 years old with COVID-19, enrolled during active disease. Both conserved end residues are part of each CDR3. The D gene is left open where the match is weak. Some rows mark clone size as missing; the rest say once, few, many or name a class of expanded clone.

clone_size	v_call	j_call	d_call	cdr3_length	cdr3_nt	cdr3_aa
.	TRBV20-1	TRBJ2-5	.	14	TGCAGTGCCAGTGGACGGGGTACCCAAGAGACCCAGTACTTC	CSASGRGTQETQYF
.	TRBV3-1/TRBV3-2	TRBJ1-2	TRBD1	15	TGTGCCAGCAGCCACCTAGACAGGGTGACCTATGGCTACACCTTC	CASSHLDRVTYGYTF
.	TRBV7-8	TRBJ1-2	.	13	TGTGCCAGCGGTAACAGGCCAGACTATGGCTACACCTTC	CASGNRPDYGYTF
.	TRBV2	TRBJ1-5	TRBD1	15	TGTGCCAGCAGCCAGACAGGGGTTAGCAATCAGCCCCAGCATTTT	CASSQTGVSNQPQHF
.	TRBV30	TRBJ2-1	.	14	TGTGCCTGGTGGCGGCGGGGGCTCCACAAAGAGCAGTTCTTC	CAWWRRGLHKEQFF
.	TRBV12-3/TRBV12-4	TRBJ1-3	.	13	TGTGCCAGCAGTCCTAGCCCGGGTTACACCATATATTTT	CASSPSPGYTIYF
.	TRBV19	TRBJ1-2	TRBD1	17	TGTGCCAGTTGGACACAGAATCAGGGACAGCACCACTATGGCTACACCTTC	CASWTQNQGQHHYGYTF
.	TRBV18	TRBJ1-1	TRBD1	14	TGTGCCAGCTCACCTGGACAGGCGCATACTGAAGCTTTCTTT	CASSPGQAHTEAFF
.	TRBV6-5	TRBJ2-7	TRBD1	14	TGTGCCAGCTTGGGAAGGACAGGGGACTACGAGCAGTACTTC	CASLGRTGDYEQYF
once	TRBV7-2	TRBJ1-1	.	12	TGTGCCAGCAGCTTAGTAGCTACTGAAGCTTTCTTT	CASSLVATEAFF
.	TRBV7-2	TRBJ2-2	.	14	TGTGCCAGCAGCTTAGCTGTTGGCTCCGGGGAGCTGTTTTTT	CASSLAVGSGELFF
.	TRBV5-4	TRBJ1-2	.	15	TGTGCCAGCAGCTTGGCCCCCGTCCGGGATTATGGCTACACCTTC	CASSLAPVRDYGYTF
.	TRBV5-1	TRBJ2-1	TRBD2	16	TGCGCCAGCAGTCCGACCGGGACTAGCAAAAGTGATGAGCAGTTCTTC	CASSPTGTSKSDEQFF
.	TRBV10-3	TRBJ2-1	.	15	TGTGCCATCAGTCCCCAGGGGGGTAGGAGGGCTGAGCAGTTCTTC	CAISPQGGRRAEQFF
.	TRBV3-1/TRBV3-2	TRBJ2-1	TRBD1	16	TGTGCCAGCAGCCCGCGTGCCTGGCCAGGGGGTAATGAGCAGTTCTTC	CASSPRAWPGGNEQFF
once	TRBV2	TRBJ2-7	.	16	TGTGCCAGCAGTGGCGCAGCGGGCCAAAGCTCCTACGAGCAGTACTTC	CASSGAAGQSSYEQYF
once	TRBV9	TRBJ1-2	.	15	TGTGCCAGCAGCGTAGAACAGGGATATGGCTATGGCTACACCTTC	CASSVEQGYGYGYTF
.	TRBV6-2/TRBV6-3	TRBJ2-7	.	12	TGTGCCAGCAGTTACTCGAGAGTCGAGCAGTACTTC	CASSYSRVEQYF
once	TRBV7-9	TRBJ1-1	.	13	TGTGCCAGCAGCTTAGTATGGAGCACTGAAGCTTTCTTT	CASSLVWSTEAFF
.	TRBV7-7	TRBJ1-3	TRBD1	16	TGTGCCAGCAGCTTCCTTGGGCAGGGGGAAAGAAACACCATATATTTT	CASSFLGQGERNTIYF
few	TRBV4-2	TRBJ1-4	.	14	TGTGCCAGCAGCCAATCAATGGGGCCTGAAAAACTGTTTTTT	CASSQSMGPEKLFF
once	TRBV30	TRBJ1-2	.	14	TGTGCCTGGAGTGTAACAGGGAACGTTGGTGGCTACACCTTC	CAWSVTGNVGGYTF
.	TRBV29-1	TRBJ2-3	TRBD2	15	TGCAGCGTTGTCTTAGCGGGGAGAATCACAGATACGCAGTATTTT	CSVVLAGRITDTQYF
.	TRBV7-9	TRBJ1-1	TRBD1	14	TGTGCCAGCAGCTTTAAACAGGGGGGCACTGAAGCTTTCTTT	CASSFKQGGTEAFF
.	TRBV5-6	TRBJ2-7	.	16	TGTGCCAGCAGCAGCGACCCCGACAGTTCACCCTACGAGCAGTACTTC	CASSSDPDSSPYEQYF
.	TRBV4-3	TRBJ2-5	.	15	TGCGCCAGCAGCCAATGGCCAGAACAACAAGAGACCCAGTACTTC	CASSQWPEQQETQYF
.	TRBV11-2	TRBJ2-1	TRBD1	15	TGTGCCAGCAGCTTAAGGGACAGGGGCTACAATGAGCAGTTCTTC	CASSLRDRGYNEQFF
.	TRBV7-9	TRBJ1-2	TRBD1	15	TGTGCCAGCAGCCTCGGGACAGCCTTTAACTATGGCTACACCTTC	CASSLGTAFNYGYTF
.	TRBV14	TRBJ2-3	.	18	TGTGCCAGCAGCCAAGAGCGGGGTCTAGCGAGCGGTACAGATACGCAGTATTTT	CASSQERGLASGTDTQYF
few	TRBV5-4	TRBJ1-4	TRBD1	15	TGTGCCAGCAGCTTGGAGGGGGCCCGGTACGAAAAACTGTTTTTT	CASSLEGARYEKLFF
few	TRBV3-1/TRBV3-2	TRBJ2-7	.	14	TGTGCCAGCAGCCTATCTGGACGGGGTGGGCAGCAGTACTTC	CASSLSGRGGQQYF
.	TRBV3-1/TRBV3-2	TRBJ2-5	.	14	TGTGCCAGCAGCCTTAGCGGCGGTGGGGAGACCCAGTACTTC	CASSLSGGGETQYF
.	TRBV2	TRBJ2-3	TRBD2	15	TGTGCCAGCAGTGTTAGCGGGGGGCGCACAGATACGCAGTATTTT	CASSVSGGRTDTQYF
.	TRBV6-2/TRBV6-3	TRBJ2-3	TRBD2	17	TGTGCCAGCAGTTACTCAGCGAGCGGGGGGAGCACAGATACGCAGTATTTT	CASSYSASGGSTDTQYF
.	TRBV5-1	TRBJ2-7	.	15	TGCGCCAGCAGCTTGACAGACCCTATCTCCTACGAGCAGTACTTC	CASSLTDPISYEQYF
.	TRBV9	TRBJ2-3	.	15	TGTGCCAGCAGCGCCGATAGCGGCTCCACAGATACGCAGTATTTT	CASSADSGSTDTQYF
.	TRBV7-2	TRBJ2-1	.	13	TGTGCCAGCAGCTTAGGGGCTTACAATGAGCAGTTCTTC	CASSLGAYNEQFF
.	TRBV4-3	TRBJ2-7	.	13	TGCGCCAGCAGCCGGGGGCAGTTCTACGAGCAGTACTTC	CASSRGQFYEQYF
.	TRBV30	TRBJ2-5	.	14	TGTGCCTGGACCCCCGACGAGGGTTTACAGACCCAGTACTTC	CAWTPDEGLQTQYF
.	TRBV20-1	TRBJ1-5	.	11	TGCAGTGCTAGTCCTAATCAGCCCCAGCATTTT	CSASPNQPQHF
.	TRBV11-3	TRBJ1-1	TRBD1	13	TGTGCCAGCAAGCTACAGGGGAATACTGAAGCTTTCTTT	CASKLQGNTEAFF
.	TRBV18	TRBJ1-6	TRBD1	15	TGTGCCAGCTCACCACCGACAGGGGATAATTCACCCCTCCACTTT	CASSPPTGDNSPLHF
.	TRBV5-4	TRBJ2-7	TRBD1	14	TGTGCCAGCAGCTTGGGACAGGGGTCCTACGAGCAGTACTTC	CASSLGQGSYEQYF
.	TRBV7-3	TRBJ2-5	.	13	TGTGCCAGCAGTCGAGGGTACCAAGAGACCCAGTACTTC	CASSRGYQETQYF
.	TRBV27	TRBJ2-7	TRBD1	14	TGTGCCAGCAGACCCAGGGACAGGGTGTACGAGCAGTACTTC	CASRPRDRVYEQYF
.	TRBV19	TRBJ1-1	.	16	TGTGCCAGTAGCTCGTGGGGGGGGCGCAGAAACACTGAAGCTTTCTTT	CASSSWGGRRNTEAFF
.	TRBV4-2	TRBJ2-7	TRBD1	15	TGTGCCAGCAGCCAACTCCGACAGGGCGGTTACGAGCAGTACTTC	CASSQLRQGGYEQYF
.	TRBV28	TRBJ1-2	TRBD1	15	TGTGCCAGCAGCCGGGACAGGGTTCGAGGATATGGCTACACCTTC	CASSRDRVRGYGYTF
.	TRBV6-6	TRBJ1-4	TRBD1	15	TGTGCCAGCAGTTACTCGAACAGGGGGAGTGAAAAACTGTTTTTT	CASSYSNRGSEKLFF
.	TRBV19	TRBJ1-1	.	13	TGTGCCAGTATAACATGGGCGGGCACTGAAGCTTTCTTT	CASITWAGTEAFF
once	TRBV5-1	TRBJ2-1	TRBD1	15	TGCGCCAGCAGCTTGACCGGGACAGCCTACAATGAGCAGTTCTTC	CASSLTGTAYNEQFF
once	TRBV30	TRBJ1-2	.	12	TGTGCCTGGAGTGACCAGGACTATGGCTACACCTTC	CAWSDQDYGYTF
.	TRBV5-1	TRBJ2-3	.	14	TGCGCCAGCTCCGTAGGGGATAGCACAGATACGCAGTATTTT	CASSVGDSTDTQYF
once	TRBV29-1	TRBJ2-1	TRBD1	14	TGCAGCGTTGTGGGGGACAGGGCTTACAATGAGCAGTTCTTC	CSVVGDRAYNEQFF